This entry features one T cell receptor (beta chain) sequence. The antigen is undetermined. The data originate from a study of shared clonotypes between healthy human individuals. Study-level points and caveats: Shared clonotypes across all four donors exceeded non-shared ones in generation probability.

For every subset, genomic DNA was evenly distributed across several immunoSEQ plates. Profiling relied on immunoSEQ multiplex PCR, and the TCRdb table lists in-frame clones only, not all of them. The profile shows approximately 940,000 clones, around three quarters of them singletons. V was shortened by 6 bases and J by 6 bases, with 7 bases between the two germline ends. CDR3 size: 11 residues. In germline, CDR1 is SNHLY, CDR2 FYNNEI. The chain couples TRBV2 to TRBJ2-3; D remains ambiguous. Specimen: memory CD4+ T cells sorted from blood. This sample's subset: CD45RA-negative fraction. This clonotype was sampled from a man aged 18 to 30 in good health. The CDR3 reads CASSLADTQYF. CDR3 nucleotides: TGTGCCAGCAGCCTGGCGGATACGCAGTATTTT.